This TCR beta chain appears in the sequencing data of a study of blood T cell repertoires in COVID-19. Enrolled through a virtual design, the participants were between roughly 18 and 90 years of age and came from 24 US areas. V was shortened by 5 bases and J by 5 bases, with 20 bases between the two germline ends. CDR1 is MNHEY and CDR2 is SMNVEV in the germline V gene (reference sequence). The CDR3 sequence is 16 residues long. The data were produced by immunoSEQ multiplex PCR, yet TCRdb's version contains in-frame clones alone and is incomplete. The sample has almost 500,000 clones; approximately 90% are singletons.

The rearrangement joins TRBV27 to TRBJ2-3; possibly TRBD2 for D (5 bases). Sequenced: PBMCs or T cells enriched from blood (not recorded which). This TCR derives from a woman in her sixties who had recovered from COVID-19. The CDR3 nucleotides read TGTGCCAGCAGTCCAATACTAGTTCCCTCCGAAGATACGCAGTATTTT. Translated: CASSPILVPSEDTQYF.